The TCR beta chain described here comes from a study of T cells and copy number aberrations in small-cell lung cancer (dated by TCRdb to the early 2020s). Regarding the study in general: TCR repertoire sequencing was paired with whole-exome sequencing of the same tumor regions to relate T cell metrics to mutations and copy number aberrations. Tumor TCR data were available for more than 16 patients, and TCR data from both tumor and normal tissue were available for about 14 patients. General conclusions and limits of the study: Every specimen was formalin-fixed paraffin-embedded tissue, a material known to introduce sequencing artifacts. The study was limited by a small sample size because surgical resection is uncommon in small-cell lung cancer, and the findings require validation. Lower T-cell density, richness and clonality were observed in tumors than in adjacent lung tissue, although the difference in density was not significant.

Patients with limited-stage small-cell lung cancer who underwent surgical resection in Hangzhou, China, between the late 2000s and the early 2020s were included as donors. All donors had upfront surgery without preoperative chemotherapy or radiotherapy, and none received immunotherapy before or after surgery. Each of the roughly 20 patients in the sequenced cohort was a smoker or a heavy second-hand smoker. Adjacent normal lung tissue was taken at least 2 cm away from the tumor margin, and two pathologists confirmed morphologically that the tissue was free of malignant cells. To characterize T cell repertoire heterogeneity, the study applied multi-region TCR-beta sequencing to resected limited-stage small-cell lung cancers and to tumor-adjacent lung tissue. The AllPrep DNA/RNA FFPE Kit (Qiagen) was used to extract genomic DNA from the FFPE tissue. TCR-beta CDR3 regions were amplified from genomic DNA with the immunoSEQ hsTCRB Kit using multiplexed V- and J-gene primers. Unique DNA barcodes were added in a second PCR, and the samples were pooled together with one negative control and one positive control. The pooled TCR-beta libraries were sequenced using a 150-cycle paired-end protocol on an Illumina MiSeq. The study's processing was this. Adaptive Biotechnologies processed the raw sequencing data and produced a report containing normalized, annotated TCR-beta repertoires. To compute T-cell density, TCR-beta templates were normalized to usable DNA, with usable DNA estimated through amplification of housekeeping genes. Richness was defined as the count of unique rearrangements, and clonality was defined as 1 minus Pielou's evenness. What TCRdb holds here is the immuneACCESS table cut down to in-frame rearrangements. Part of the clones is not present; checked against another copy, under half of the missing clones reflect an unresolved V gene, and the others are unexplained. That table is the source of V, J and clone size, and D and trimming were worked out from the DNA. The sample profile shows fewer than 2,500 clones; about 80% of them were found once. The ten largest clonotypes hold 5.3% of the sample.

As regards this clone: There is no known antigen for this receptor. Per-base quality was not reported, and no clone a single base away is much larger than it. In the same sample, other DNA sequences code for this CDR3.

The CDR3 holds 14 amino acids from the cysteine to the phenylalanine. Only the CDR3 region is kept as DNA, spanning 42 bases read in frame from base 1. Trimming takes 1 base from V and 4 bases from J, and the germline ends sit 10 bases apart. The germline V gene specifies SQVTM as CDR1 and ANQGSEA as CDR2. Sequencing used normal tissue next to the tumor. The rearrangement joined TRBV29-1 to TRBJ2-2; 7 matching bases give a weak D call of TRBD1. This receptor was obtained from a woman in her forties or fifties with small cell lung cancer. Read as DNA, the sequence is TGCAGCGTTGAAGGACAGGGAGGCACCGGGGAGCTGTTTTTT. Translated, it reads CSVEGQGGTGELFF.